The T cell receptor (beta chain) described here comes from a study of cytotoxic CD8 clonotypes in ibrutinib-treated CLL. V dropped 3 bases and J dropped 5; count of bases not matched to a gene: 5. The germline gives CDR1 SNHLY, CDR2 FYNNEI. This CDR3 comprises 15 residues. Assay used: immunoSEQ multiplex PCR; TCRdb lists only in-frame clones, some missing. Here the sample spans approximately 300,000 clones, roughly 80% being singletons. The source of this sequence is a human donor with chronic lymphocytic leukemia. The material sequenced was PBMCs, taken before ibrutinib treatment. The genes are TRBV2 and TRBJ2-5, with 11 nucleotides matching TRBD2. CDR3 DNA sequence: TGTGCCAGCAGTGACCTAGCGGGAGGTTGGGAGACCCAGTACTTC. Its protein is CASSDLAGGWETQYF.